This TCR beta chain was profiled in a study of CD8+CD57+ T cells in acquired aplastic anemia. Genomic DNA acted as the template from which TCR beta VDJ combination and CDR3 sequence profiling were carried out. TCRdb processed the reads anew with MiXCR; each CDR3 protein has one entry. The sample holds about 150,000 distinct CDR3 sequences; roughly half are singletons and the top ten take approximately 12%. This clonotype was counted between two and nine times. Sequencing involved patients with CD8+CD57+ cell expansion previously shown by flow cytometry. Sequences were obtained from sorted CD4+, CD8+, or CD8+CD57+ T cells (not recorded which) from PBMCs. The receptor was isolated from a human donor with aplastic anemia.

As DNA, the CDR3 is TGTGCCACCAGTGACCCCGGGACCAAGAATGGCTACACCTTC. This codes for CATSDPGTKNGYTF. This chain links TRBV24-1 with TRBJ1-2, with D maybe TRBD1 (5 bases). Germline V gene sequence: CDR1 KGHDR, CDR2 SFDVKD. The CDR3 runs 14 residues. Trimming pared 4 bases from V and 6 bases from J, leaving 14 bases between.